The 22 T cell receptor delta chains below were found in one sample sequenced in a study of gammadelta T cells in human blood. TCRdb made new clone calls on the RT-PCR reads using CATT. Seen here are roughly 960 delta-chain clones, about 26% observed once, and the top ten hold roughly a third. Sample: Vgamma9Vdelta2 gamma-delta T cells from adult blood. The receptors were sampled from a human donor.

This sequence joins TRDV2 and TRDJ1; 8 bases fit TRDD3. The J gene, absent from TCRdb, was called here by matching the DNA to germline. Looked up from germline, CDR1 is GEAIGNYY and CDR2 is EKD. Germline trimming cut 3 bases from V and 0 bases from J; bases unmatched to any gene: 17. The CDR3 spans 19 residues. CDR3 in DNA: TGTGCCTGTGACGCCCTGGGGGACGATTCGTTGGTGTACACCGATAAACTCATCTTT. It is translated as CACDALGDDSLVYTDKLIF.

This clone came up a few times. A far larger clone is one base from this, pointing to a likely read error. Other DNA sequences within the sample encode an identical CDR3. This chain joins TRDV2 and TRDJ1; 9 bases fit TRDD3. No J segment appears in TCRdb, so it was assigned here by matching the sequence to germline. The germline V gene has CDR1 GEAIGNYY and CDR2 EKD. The CDR3 extends over 18 amino acids. This CDR3 reads CACDTVLGDRSYTDKLIF. The CDR3 DNA is TGTGCCTGTGACACCGTACTGGGGGACCGCTCTTACACAGATAAACTCATCTTT.

A word on this clone: Since a much larger clone is just one base distant, this may be a read error. V and J are TRDV2 and TRDJ1, with 8 bases that match TRDD3. TCRdb carries no J gene annotation; the J gene was assigned here by matching the DNA with germline. The CDR3 is 18 amino acids. The V gene's germline CDR1 is GEAIGNYY and CDR2 EKD. With V trimmed by 1 base and J by 5 bases, 17 bases remained unmatched. This CDR3 is CACDTVSGTGGVTDKLIF. The CDR3 region has the DNA TGTGCCTGTGACACGGTTTCTGGAACTGGGGGGGTCACAGATAAACTCATCTTT.

Note on this clone: This may be a read error: a much more frequent sequence differs by one nucleotide. This CDR3 is also generated by other DNA sequences in the sample. This chain links TRDV2 with TRDJ1, with TRDD3 identical over 13 bases. CDR3 size: 20 residues. Germline-derived CDR1 and CDR2 are GEAIGNYY and EKD. CDR3 nucleotide sequence: TGTGCCTGTGGCACACCTTTAGGACTGGGGGATACGAAAGACACTGATAAACTCATCTTT. Its protein is CACGTPLGLGDTKDTDKLIF.

About this clone: Since a much larger clone is just one base distant, this may be a read error. The rearrangement links TRDV2 to TRDJ1; D is possibly TRDD3 (5 bases). The J gene, missing from TCRdb, was assigned here through DNA to germline matching. Germline V gene lookup returns CDR1 GEAIGNYY and CDR2 EKD. Between the trimmed V and J ends, which lost 0 bases and 0 bases, there was a span of 19 bases. This CDR3 has 18 residues. Here the CDR3 DNA reads TGTGCCTGTGACACCTTGGCGGGGGCTGGGCTGGACACCGATAAACTCATCTTT. Translated: CACDTLAGAGLDTDKLIF.

This clone was observed a few times. The TCRdb record carries a much larger clone's protein, which differs from this DNA's translation at residue 9; a read error is the likely cause, and the protein listed here is the DNA translation. V usage is TRDV2 and J usage is TRDJ1, with 10 bases identical to TRDD3. The CDR3 has 16 amino acids. V was pared by 1 base and J by 3 bases, with 7 bases of the junction left unmatched. The germline gives CDR1 GEAIGNYY, CDR2 EKD. The CDR3 region has the DNA TGTGCCTGTGACACTCTGGGGGATATGGAGCCCGATAAACTCATCTTT. Residues: CACDTLGDMEPDKLIF.

This clone is deemed medium-sized (0.01 to 0.1%). Other DNA sequences in this sample translate to the same CDR3. The chain joins TRDV2 to TRDJ1; 8 bases are shared with TRDD3. Germline trimming cut 0 bases from V and 0 bases from J; bases unmatched to any gene: 14. From germline, CDR1 is GEAIGNYY and CDR2 EKD. The CDR3 runs to 19 residues. The CDR3 sequence: CACDTVPFTGGTHTDKLIF. The CDR3 nucleotides are TGTGCCTGTGACACCGTACCTTTTACTGGGGGGACTCACACCGATAAACTCATCTTT.

Turning to this clone: This likely stems from a read error, as it lies one base from a far larger clone. Other DNA sequences in the same sample also yield this CDR3. This sequence joins TRDV2 and TRDJ1; D is unclear. The CDR3 loop spans 13 amino acids. Looked up from germline, CDR1 is GEAIGNYY and CDR2 is EKD. This chain's CDR3 is CACDAVRTDKLIF. The CDR3 DNA reads TGTGCCTGTGACGCAGTGAGAACCGACAAACTCATCTTT.

In the case of this clone: A much more abundant neighbour one base away suggests this may be a read error. This chain uses TRDV2 with TRDJ3, with TRDD3 as a possible D gene (5 bases). As TCRdb names no J gene, one was assigned here on the basis of a DNA match to germline. Germline V gene sequence: CDR1 GEAIGNYY, CDR2 EKD. CDR3 length: 18 residues. CDR3 sequence: CACDTVRASSWDTRQMFF. CDR3 in DNA: TGTGCCTGTGACACCGTCCGGGCTAGCTCCTGGGACACTCGACAGATGTTTTTC.

Comments on this clone: TCRdb's entry gives the protein of a much larger clone, which mismatches this DNA's translation at residue 10, likely from a read error; the protein reported here is translated from the DNA. The rearrangement uses TRDV2 and TRDJ3, with D hard to call. The J gene, absent from TCRdb, was called here by matching the DNA to germline. Between the trimmed V and J ends, which lost 0 bases and 7 bases, there was a span of 21 bases. The germline gives CDR1 GEAIGNYY, CDR2 EKD. This CDR3 is built from 19 residues. The CDR3 protein is CACDTVGGGPGSDTRQMFF. The CDR3 region has the DNA TGTGCCTGTGACACCGTAGGAGGAGGCCCGGGGTCAGACACCCGACAGATGTTTTTC.

This clone was picked up a small number of times. TCRdb lists the protein of a much larger clone for this DNA, which differs at residue 8, so this is likely a read error; the protein given here is translated from the DNA itself. The chain joins TRDV2 to TRDJ1, with a tentative D call TRDD3 (5 bases). Trimming stripped 0 bases from V and 0 bases from J, with 13 bases between. CDR1 is GEAIGNYY and CDR2 is EKD in the germline V gene. CDR3 length: 16 amino acids. DNA of the CDR3: TGTGCCTGTGACACCGTAGGGGAGACCTACACCGATAAACTCATCTTT. This encodes CACDTVGETYTDKLIF.

Points on this clone: A much larger clone sits a single nucleotide away, making a read error possible. Within the sample, other DNA sequences also encode this same CDR3. The chain has TRDV2 and TRDJ1; 11 nucleotides match TRDD3. The J gene is not listed in TCRdb, so it was assigned here from a DNA match to germline. Germline CDR1 is GEAIGNYY and CDR2 is EKD. This CDR3 has 22 amino acids. CDR3 amino acids: CACDLLRQPAAGGYLYTDKLIF. The CDR3 DNA reads TGTGCCTGTGACCTTTTACGACAGCCTGCTGCTGGGGGATACCTTTACACAGATAAACTCATCTTT.

The sample holds a few counts of this clone. This may come from a read error, since a much larger clone is one base off. The genes are TRDV2 and TRDJ3; 8 nucleotides match TRDD3. No J segment appears in TCRdb, so it was assigned here by matching the sequence to germline. The germline gives CDR1 GEAIGNYY, CDR2 EKD. This CDR3 contains 21 residues. The CDR3 loop reads CACDTINTGGFSSWDTRQMFF. In nucleotides, the CDR3 is TGTGCCTGTGACACGATCAATACTGGGGGGTTTAGCTCCTGGGACACTCGACAGATGTTTTTC.

Points on this clone: The junction departs from germline at one end; a sequencing error may be responsible. The genes are TRDV2 and TRDJ1; 7 bases line up with TRDD3. In the absence of a J gene in TCRdb, the DNA was matched to germline to assign it here. The CDR3 totals 16 residues. The germline V gene has CDR1 GEAIGNYY and CDR2 EKD. The DNA of the CDR3 is TGTGCCTGTGACTCTCTGGGGGGGCTGTACACTGATAAACTCATCTTT. This sequence encodes CACDSLGGLYTDKLIF.

This clone has only a few counts. This clone may be a read error of a much larger clone one base away. Within the sample, other DNA sequences also encode this same CDR3. The V and J genes are TRDV2 and TRDJ3; TRDD3 agrees at 13 bases. CDR3 length equals 19 residues. The germline V gene encodes CDR1 GEAIGNYY and CDR2 EKD. The DNA of the CDR3 is TGTGCCTGTGACAGCGTACTGGGGGATACGTTGTGGGACACACGACAGATGTTTTTC. It codes for CACDSVLGDTLWDTRQMFF.

This chain joins TRDV2 and TRDJ1; TRDD3 matches at 11 bases. TCRdb gives no J gene; it was assigned here by matching the DNA to germline. CDR1 GEAIGNYY and CDR2 EKD come from the germline V gene. With V trimmed by 2 bases and J by 5 bases, 9 bases remained unmatched. The CDR3 consists of 16 residues. The DNA of the CDR3 is TGTGCCTGTGACATACTGGGGGATATGCAGGCTGATAAACTCATCTTT. This encodes CACDILGDMQADKLIF.

Regarding this clone: The amino acid sequence in TCRdb belongs to a much larger clone and departs from this DNA's translation at residue 6, likely a sequencing read error; the sequence shown is translated from the DNA. The V call is TRDV2, the J call TRDJ1, with TRDD3 matching over 8 bases. Germline CDR1 and CDR2: GEAIGNYY and EKD. The CDR3 sequence is 16 residues long. J was trimmed by 4 bases and V by 3 bases; bases with no gene match: 12. In DNA form, the CDR3 reads TGTGCCTGTGACCTACAGGGGGATATTGTTGACGATAAACTCATCTTT. Translating gives CACDLQGDIVDDKLIF.

This clone is termed medium-sized. Other nucleotide sequences from this sample produce the same CDR3. The chain couples TRDV2 to TRDJ1; 8 nucleotides line up with TRDD3. TCRdb gives no J gene; it was assigned here by matching the DNA to germline. CDR3 size: 15 residues. Germline lookup yields CDR1 GEAIGNYY and CDR2 EKD. The V segment lost 3 bases and the J segment 0 bases; nucleotides outside the gene matches: 5. The CDR3: CACDSLLGDTDKLIF. The CDR3 nucleotides read TGTGCCTGTGACTCCCTACTGGGGGACACCGATAAACTCATCTTT.

This clone is labeled as large. Other DNA sequences of this sample code for an identical CDR3. The chain combines TRDV2 with TRDJ1, with a possible D match to TRDD3 (5 bases). The V and J ends lost 0 bases and 0 bases respectively, with 40 bases between them. Germline lookup yields CDR1 GEAIGNYY and CDR2 EKD. This CDR3 spans 25 amino acids. The CDR3 nucleotides are TGTGCCTGTGACACCGTAAGATTAAGCGTGGCGGGGGCCTTGACCCCGAAGATAAACACCGATAAACTCATCTTT. Translated: CACDTVRLSVAGALTPKINTDKLIF.

This clone is labeled large (0.1 to 1%). The V call is TRDV2, the J call TRDJ1, with 10 bases matching TRDD3. This CDR3 comprises 14 residues. The J segment lost 2 bases and the V segment lost 4 bases, leaving 3 bases of the junction unmatched. Germline V gene sequence: CDR1 GEAIGNYY, CDR2 EKD. The CDR3 DNA sequence: TGTGCCTGTGATCCACTGGGGGATACCGATAAACTCATCTTT. It codes for CACDPLGDTDKLIF.

This clone was counted a few times. A much more abundant neighbour one base away suggests this may be a read error. Other DNA sequences in the sample encode the same CDR3. This chain joins TRDV2 and TRDJ1, with TRDD3 identical over 9 bases. The V gene's germline CDR1 is GEAIGNYY and CDR2 EKD. The CDR3 has 14 residues. CDR3 sequence reads: CACDRLGETDKLIF. CDR3 nucleotides: TGTGCATGTGACCGACTGGGGGAAACCGATAAACTCATCTTT.

A word on this clone: It is likely a read error: a sequence one base away is far more abundant. The chain is built from TRDV2 and TRDJ1, with D unclear. The J gene was missing in TCRdb and was found by matching the end of the DNA to germline. The CDR3 loop spans 14 amino acids. Germline V CDR1 and CDR2: GEAIGNYY, EKD. CDR3 DNA sequence: TGTGCCTGTGACGCTCTACTGTACACAGATAAACTCATCTTT. It is translated as CACDALLYTDKLIF.